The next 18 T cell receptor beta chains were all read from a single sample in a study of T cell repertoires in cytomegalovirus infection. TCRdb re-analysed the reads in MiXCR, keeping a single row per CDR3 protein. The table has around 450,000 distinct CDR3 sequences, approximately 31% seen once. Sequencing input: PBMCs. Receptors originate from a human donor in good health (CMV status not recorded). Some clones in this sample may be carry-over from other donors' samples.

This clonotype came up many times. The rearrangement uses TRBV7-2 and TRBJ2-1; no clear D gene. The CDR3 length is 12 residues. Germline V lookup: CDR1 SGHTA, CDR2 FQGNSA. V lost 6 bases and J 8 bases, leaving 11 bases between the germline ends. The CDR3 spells CASSPMSDEQFF. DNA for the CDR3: TGTGCCAGCAGTCCTATGTCCGATGAGCAGTTCTTC.

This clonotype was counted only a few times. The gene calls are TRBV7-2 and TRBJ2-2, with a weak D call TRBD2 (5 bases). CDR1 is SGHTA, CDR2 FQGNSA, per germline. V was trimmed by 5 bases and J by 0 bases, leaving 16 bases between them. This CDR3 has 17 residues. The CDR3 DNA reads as TGTGCCAGCAGCCAAGTGCTCGGGGTCGCGAACACCGGGGAGCTGTTTTTT. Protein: CASSQVLGVANTGELFF.

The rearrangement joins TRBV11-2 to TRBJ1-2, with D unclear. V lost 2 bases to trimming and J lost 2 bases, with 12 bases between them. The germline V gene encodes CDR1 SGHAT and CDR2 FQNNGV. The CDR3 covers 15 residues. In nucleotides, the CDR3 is TGTGCCAGCAGCTTACGGAACAGCGCAAACTATGGCTACACCTTC. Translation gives CASSLRNSANYGYTF.

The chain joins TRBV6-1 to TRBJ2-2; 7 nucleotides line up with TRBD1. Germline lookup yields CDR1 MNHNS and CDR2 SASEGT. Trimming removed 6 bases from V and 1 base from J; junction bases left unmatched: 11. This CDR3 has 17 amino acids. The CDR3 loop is CASRGTRTGVNTGELFF. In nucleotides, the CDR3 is TGTGCCAGCAGGGGGACAAGGACAGGTGTGAACACCGGGGAGCTGTTTTTT.

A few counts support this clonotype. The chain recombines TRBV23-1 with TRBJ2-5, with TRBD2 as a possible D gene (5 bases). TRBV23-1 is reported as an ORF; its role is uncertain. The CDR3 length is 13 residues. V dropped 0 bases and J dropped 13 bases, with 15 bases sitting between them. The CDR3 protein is CASSQSPPGFTYF. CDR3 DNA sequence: TGCGCCAGCAGTCAATCCCCACCGGGATTTACGTACTTC.

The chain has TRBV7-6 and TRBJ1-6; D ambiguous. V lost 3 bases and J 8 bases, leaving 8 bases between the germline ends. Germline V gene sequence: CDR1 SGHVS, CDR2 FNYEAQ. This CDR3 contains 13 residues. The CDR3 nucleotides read TGTGCCAGCAGCTTGCTACGGGATTCACCCCTCCACTTT. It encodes CASSLLRDSPLHF.

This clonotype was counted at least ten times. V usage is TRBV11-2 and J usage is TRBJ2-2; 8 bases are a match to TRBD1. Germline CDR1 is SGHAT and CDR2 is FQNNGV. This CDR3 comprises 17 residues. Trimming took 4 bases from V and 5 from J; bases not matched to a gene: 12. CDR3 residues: CASSSSPPRGRTGELFF. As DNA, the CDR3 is TGTGCCAGCAGCTCCTCCCCCCCCAGGGGGCGGACCGGGGAGCTGTTTTTT.

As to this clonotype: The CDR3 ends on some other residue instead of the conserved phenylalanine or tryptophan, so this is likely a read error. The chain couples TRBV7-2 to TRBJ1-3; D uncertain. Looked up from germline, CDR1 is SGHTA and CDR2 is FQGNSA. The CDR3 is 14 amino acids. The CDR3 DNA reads TGTGACAGCAGCTTTGATTACTCTGGAAACACCATATATTTG. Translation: CDSSFDYSGNTIYL.

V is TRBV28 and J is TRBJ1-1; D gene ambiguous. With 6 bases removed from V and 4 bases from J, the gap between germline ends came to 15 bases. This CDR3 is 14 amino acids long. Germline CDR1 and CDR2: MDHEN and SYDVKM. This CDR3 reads CASSLGRLGTEAFF. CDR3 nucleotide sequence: TGTGCCAGCAGCCTTGGACGGCTGGGCACTGAAGCTTTCTTT.

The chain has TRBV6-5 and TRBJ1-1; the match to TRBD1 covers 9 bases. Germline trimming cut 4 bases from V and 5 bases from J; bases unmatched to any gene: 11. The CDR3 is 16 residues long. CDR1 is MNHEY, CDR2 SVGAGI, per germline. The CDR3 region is CASSSLKGQGRTEAFF. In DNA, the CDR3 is TGTGCCAGCAGTTCCCTAAAGGGACAGGGTAGGACTGAAGCTTTCTTT.

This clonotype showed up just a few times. In DNA form, the CDR3 reads TGTGCCAGTACCCCACTGGTGGCTTCTGGAAACACCATATATTTT. This codes for CASTPLVASGNTIYF. V and J are TRBV19 and TRBJ1-3; no clear D gene. Germline values: CDR1 LNHDA, CDR2 SQIVND (reference sequence). The CDR3 is made up of 15 amino acids. V lost 7 bases, J lost 1 base, and 14 bases lay in between.

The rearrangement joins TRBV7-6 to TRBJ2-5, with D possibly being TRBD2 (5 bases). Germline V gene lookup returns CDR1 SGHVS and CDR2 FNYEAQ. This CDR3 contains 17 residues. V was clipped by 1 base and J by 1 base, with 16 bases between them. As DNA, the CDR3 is TGTGCCAGCAGCTTAGTCGTCCTCGGAGGCACCCAAGAGACCCAGTACTTC. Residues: CASSLVVLGGTQETQYF.

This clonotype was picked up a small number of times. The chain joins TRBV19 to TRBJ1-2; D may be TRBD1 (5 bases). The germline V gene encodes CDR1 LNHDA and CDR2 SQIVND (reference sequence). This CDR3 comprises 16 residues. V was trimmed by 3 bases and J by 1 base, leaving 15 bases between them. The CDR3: CASSIGSGTLNYGYTF. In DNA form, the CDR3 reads TGTGCCAGTAGTATCGGGTCGGGGACTCTTAACTATGGCTACACCTTC.

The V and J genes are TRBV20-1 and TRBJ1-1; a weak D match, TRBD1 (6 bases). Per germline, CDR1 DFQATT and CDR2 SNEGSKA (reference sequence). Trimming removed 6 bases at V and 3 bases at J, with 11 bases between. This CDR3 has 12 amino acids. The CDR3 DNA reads TGCAGTGCACAACAGGGTTACACTGAAGCTTTCTTT. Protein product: CSAQQGYTEAFF.

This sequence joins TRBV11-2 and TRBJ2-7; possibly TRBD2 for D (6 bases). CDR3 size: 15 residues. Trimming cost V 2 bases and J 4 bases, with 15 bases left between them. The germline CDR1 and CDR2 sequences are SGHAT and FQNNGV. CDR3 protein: CASSLTRDSSYEQYF. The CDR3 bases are TGTGCCAGCAGCTTAACCCGGGACTCTTCATACGAGCAGTACTTC.

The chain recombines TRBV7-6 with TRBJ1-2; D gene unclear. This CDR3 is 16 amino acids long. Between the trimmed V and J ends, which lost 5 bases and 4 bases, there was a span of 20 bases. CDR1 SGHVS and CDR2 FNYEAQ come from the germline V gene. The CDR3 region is CASSPGSAQPGYGYTF. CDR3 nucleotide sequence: TGTGCCAGCAGCCCAGGCTCAGCGCAGCCTGGCTATGGCTACACCTTC.

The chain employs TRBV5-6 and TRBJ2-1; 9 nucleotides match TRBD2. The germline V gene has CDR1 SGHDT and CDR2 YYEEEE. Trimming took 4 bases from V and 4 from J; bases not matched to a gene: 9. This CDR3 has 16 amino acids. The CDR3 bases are TGTGCCAGCAGCCCAACGAGCGGGGGGACTTACAATGAGCAGTTCTTC. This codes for CASSPTSGGTYNEQFF.

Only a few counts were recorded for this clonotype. CDR3 DNA sequence: TGTGCCAGCAGCTTAAGGGGACAGGGGCCGAACACTGAAGCTTTCTTT. Its translation is CASSLRGQGPNTEAFF. The chain uses TRBV5-5 and TRBJ1-1, with 10 bases that match TRBD1. The CDR3 loop spans 16 amino acids. The V gene's germline CDR1 is SGHKS and CDR2 YYEKEE (reference sequence). V was pared by 2 bases and J by 1 base, with 5 bases of the junction left unmatched.